Listed below are T cell receptor beta chains from one sample, sequenced in a study of T-cell reconstitution after alpha-beta-depleted transplantation in children. Each CDR3 protein gets one entry after TCRdb re-called the PCR reads with MiXCR. Here the sample spans hundreds of thousands of distinct CDR3 sequences, over 10% being singletons. This specimen was PBMCs, taken before TCRalphabeta/CD19-depleted stem cell transplant. The receptor source for this set is a girl aged 2 to 9 with congenital amegakaryocytic thrombocytopenia, due to receive a stem cell transplant. The CDR3 runs from the conserved cysteine through the conserved F or W. D genes are given only for firm matches. Clone size is not always given. Where it is, it says once, few, many or a class for expanded clones.

clone_size d_call j_call v_call cdr3_nt cdr3_aa
NA TRBD1 TRBJ1-1 TRBV7-2 TGTGCCAGCAGCTCCCAATTTCGACAGGGTAGGGGAACGCCTGAAGCTTTCTTT CASSSQFRQGRGTPEAFF
many TRBD2 TRBJ2-1 TRBV6-1 TGTGCCAGCAGTGACCCCTCGGGAGGGCCAAATGAGCAGTTCTTC CASSDPSGGPNEQFF
once TRBD2 TRBJ2-3 TRBV28 TGTGCCAGCAGTTCCCTTACGGGAGGGTCAGATACGCAGTATTTT CASSSLTGGSDTQYF
many NA TRBJ2-2 TRBV29-1 TGCAGCGTCCTGGGGGCGAGCACCGGGGAGCTGTTTTTT CSVLGASTGELFF
NA NA TRBJ2-1 TRBV5-1 TGCGCCAGCAGCTTGGACGGGAGTAACTACAATGAGCAGTTCTTC CASSLDGSNYNEQFF
many TRBD2 TRBJ2-5 TRBV9 TGTGCCAGCAGCTTGGTAGCGGGAGTTTTAGAGACCCAGTACTTC CASSLVAGVLETQYF
many NA TRBJ2-7 TRBV11-2 TGTGCCAGCAGCTGGGTCGGCGGGGATTACGAGCAGTACTTC CASSWVGGDYEQYF
NA NA TRBJ2-7 TRBV7-9 TGTGCCAGCGGCCGGGGAACTCCATCCTACGAGCAGTACTTC CASGRGTPSYEQYF
NA NA TRBJ2-1 TRBV10-3 TGTGCCATCTCTCCCCAGAGCTCCTACAATGAGCAGTTCTTC CAISPQSSYNEQFF
many NA TRBJ2-7 TRBV11-2 TGTGCCAGCAGCTTAGATCAGAGGACAACGGTGGGCTACGAGCAGTACTTC CASSLDQRTTVGYEQYF
few NA TRBJ1-2 TRBV12-3/TRBV12-4 TGTGCCAGCAGTTTGGGCCGGGGGGTAATCTATGGCTACACCTTC CASSLGRGVIYGYTF
NA TRBD1 TRBJ2-2 TRBV9 TGTGCCAGCAGCGTAGAGGGGGCAGTCCCCACCGGGGAGCTGTTTTTT CASSVEGAVPTGELFF
many TRBD1 TRBJ2-3 TRBV5-8 TGTGCCAGCAGCGTATCAGGACAGGGGGCATCAGATACGCAGTATTTT CASSVSGQGASDTQYF
many TRBD1 TRBJ2-2 TRBV12-5 TGTGCTAGTGGACTCCGACAGGGCAAAGTCACCGGGGAGCTGTTTTTT CASGLRQGKVTGELFF
few NA TRBJ1-1 TRBV20-1 TGCAGTGCTAGTTTGCCAGTTATGAACACTGAAGCTTTCTTT CSASLPVMNTEAFF
NA NA TRBJ1-6 TRBV4-1 TGCGCCAGCAGCCAAGTTTTAGGAACCCTCCACTTT CASSQVLGTLHF
NA TRBD2 TRBJ2-7 TRBV29-1 TGCAGCGTTGTAACTAGCGGAACCTACGAGCAGTACTTC CSVVTSGTYEQYF
many TRBD1 TRBJ1-5 TRBV20-1 TGCAGTGCACACCGAAGGATAGGGACAGGGAGCAATCAGCCCCAGCATTTT CSAHRRIGTGSNQPQHF
NA NA TRBJ2-1 TRBV20-1 TGCAGTGCTAGAGAACCCTGGATCGGTGAGCAGTTCTTC CSAREPWIGEQFF
many TRBD2 TRBJ2-2 TRBV11-1 TGTGCCAGCAGCACTCTCCGACTAGCGGGAGGTTCTAACACCGGGGAGCTGTTTTTT CASSTLRLAGGSNTGELFF
NA TRBD2 TRBJ2-1 TRBV5-1 TGCGCCAGCAGCCCCCACCTCCTAGCGGGAGGAGGCAATGAGCAGTTCTTC CASSPHLLAGGGNEQFF
many NA TRBJ1-2 TRBV7-2 TGTGCCAGCAGCTTCCCGGGGCCGTATTATGGCTACACCTTC CASSFPGPYYGYTF
NA TRBD2 TRBJ2-2 TRBV5-1 TGCGCCAGCAGCGTAGCGGGAGGGCCTACCACCGGGGAGCTGTTTTTT CASSVAGGPTTGELFF
many NA TRBJ1-1 TRBV12-3/TRBV12-4 TGTGCCAGCAGCTTCGCGGACACTGAAGCTTTCTTT CASSFADTEAFF
NA NA TRBJ2-7 TRBV2 TGTGCCAGCAGTGAAGAAATTGACGAGCAGTACTTC CASSEEIDEQYF
few NA TRBJ2-5 TRBV5-6 TGTGCCAGCAGCCTACGACTAGGCCAAGAGACCCAGTACTTC CASSLRLGQETQYF
many NA TRBJ2-5 TRBV5-1 TGCGCCAGCAGCTTAAAAAGGGTGGAAGAGACCCAGTACTTC CASSLKRVEETQYF
NA TRBD1 TRBJ1-1 TRBV20-1 TGCAGTGCTAGGGACAGGGTTAAGAGCACTGAAGCTTTCTTT CSARDRVKSTEAFF
many NA TRBJ2-7 TRBV28 TGTGCCAGCAGTTCGTCCGAGCAGTACTTC CASSSSEQYF
many TRBD2 TRBJ2-1 TRBV20-1 TGCAGTGCTCATCTAGCGGGACACAATGAGCAGTTCTTC CSAHLAGHNEQFF
many NA TRBJ2-7 TRBV12-3/TRBV12-4 TGTGCCAGCAGTTTAGCGGGTCCTCTTGACGAGCAGTACTTC CASSLAGPLDEQYF
many TRBD2 TRBJ2-3 TRBV20-1 TGCAGTGCCAACGAGGGGACTACCCCGGAGCTCACAGATACGCAGTATTTT CSANEGTTPELTDTQYF
many NA TRBJ1-6 TRBV12-3/TRBV12-4 TGTGCCAGCAGTTTGGCCATTAATTCACCCCTCCACTTT CASSLAINSPLHF
NA NA TRBJ2-1 TRBV30 TGTGCCTGGAGTCTAGTAGGCGAGCAGTTCTTC CAWSLVGEQFF
few NA TRBJ2-1 TRBV27 TGTGCCAGCAGTTTAGGCCTGGGGGTTCGTGAGCAGTTCTTC CASSLGLGVREQFF
many TRBD2 TRBJ2-1 TRBV20-1 TGCAGTGCTAGTCCTAGCGGGAGGGCTACCTACAATGAGCAGTTCTTC CSASPSGRATYNEQFF
many NA TRBJ2-6 TRBV28 TGTGCCAGCAGCTTCCCTCCAGGGTTGTTTTCTGGGGCCAACGTCCTGACTTTC CASSFPPGLFSGANVLTF
NA TRBD2 TRBJ2-1 TRBV13 TGTGCCAGCAGCTTTACATCTAGCGGGAGTATCTATGAGCAGTTCTTC CASSFTSSGSIYEQFF
NA TRBD1 TRBJ1-2 TRBV12-3/TRBV12-4 TGTGCCAGCAGTTACCGGGACAGCCACTATGGCGACACCTTC CASSYRDSHYGDTF
few TRBD2 TRBJ2-5 TRBV7-9 TGTGCCAGCAGCTTTCCCAGCGGGGGCCAAGAGACCCAGTACTTC CASSFPSGGQETQYF
NA NA TRBJ2-1 TRBV11-2 TGTGCCAGCAGCTTAGAGGGGGGGCAGGGGTACAATGAGCAGTTCTTC CASSLEGGQGYNEQFF
many TRBD2 TRBJ2-3 TRBV29-1 TGCAGCGTGCATTCTAGCGGGAGCACAGATACGCAGTATTTT CSVHSSGSTDTQYF